The T cell receptor beta chain under discussion was sequenced for a study of naive CD8 T cells in extremely preterm neonates (dated by TCRdb to the late 2010s). Looking at the study overall: The study compared the TCRbeta CDR3 repertoires of sorted naive CD8+ T cells among four age groups: extremely preterm neonates, term neonates, young children and adults. General findings and caveats noted by the study authors: Preterm CDR3s were shorter, with fewer N additions and less junctional trimming, and were closer to germline than those of older groups. A higher proportion of shared CDR3 nucleotide sequences was found in preterm neonates (approximately 2.7%) than in term neonates (approximately 0.4%), young children (around 0.03%) and adults (about 0.01%). To track T cell development within individuals, the authors urged prospective longitudinal studies of preterm and term neonates. Preterm neonates had significantly lower iChao1 richness than all other age groups (p < 0.05) and an even clone distribution, indicating a less rich repertoire. Among the limitations the authors pointed out were a small sample size and productive template counts that varied across preterm samples.

Reading the germline V gene gives CDR1 SGDLS and CDR2 YYNGEE. Including cysteine and phenylalanine, the CDR3 has 14 amino acids. The retained sequence is limited to the CDR3, 42 bases, with the frame set at the first base. Points on this clone: The target of this receptor is not known. Base quality data are lacking; no much larger clone is found one base away.

Term cord blood was obtained from 5 or 6 elective full-term cesarean deliveries at about 37-42 weeks of gestation, without labor or rupture of membranes. The study excluded pregnancies involving fetal demise, active maternal HSV infection or known maternal HIV infection. A FACSAria III cell sorter was used to sort live, Annexin V-negative naive CD8+ T cells (CD3+CD8+CD45RA+CCR7+). Each sample yielded roughly 20,000 to 100,000 sorted naive CD8+ T cells. Mixed venous-arterial cord blood was collected with preassembled standardized sampling kits. Cord blood was held at room temperature and processed no more than 4 hours after collection. Mononuclear cells were isolated from diluted blood by Ficoll-Paque density gradient centrifugation. Before sorting, mononuclear cells were cryopreserved in roughly 10% DMSO with roughly 90% FBS and kept in long-term storage at -150 degrees C. Thawed cells were stained with Annexin V and antibodies against CD3, CD8, CCR7 and CD45RA. Genomic DNA was extracted from snap-frozen sorted cell pellets with the DNeasy Blood and Tissue Kit.

TCRbeta CDR3 regions were amplified from genomic DNA by a two-step, bias-controlled multiplex PCR. The multiplex PCR used primers specific for every TRBV and TRBJ gene segment. TCRbeta repertoire data were generated with the immunoSEQ Assay. In the original analysis: To merge closely related sequences, reads went through filtering and clustering using a relative-frequency ratio and a modified nearest-neighbor algorithm. IMGT annotation was the basis for assigning V, D and J genes to CDR3 sequences. Template counts were normalized for PCR amplification bias and quantified against synthetic TCR CDR3 analog sequences. Only unique productive sequences, defined as in-frame CDR3 sequences without stop codons, were included in the analyses. The immunoSEQ Analyzer software was used to calculate clonality, defined as 1 minus Pielou's evenness, and iChao1 richness. Statistical testing was performed in JMP, using Student's t-test or a non-parametric test depending on Shapiro-Wilk normality results. The immuneACCESS repertoire file appears here via TCRdb, limited to in-frame rearrangements. These files lack a portion of the clones; in checked studies, under half of the deficit traces to unresolved V genes, and the cause of the others is not known. V and J calls and clone size are given by that table; D and trimming were obtained from the DNA. The sample has a few thousand clones on record, 97% of them singletons. Of the sample, around 0.5% falls within the top ten clones.

The receptor comes from a newborn in good health. Input material: naive CD8+ T cells from cord blood. The chain is assembled from TRBV9 and TRBJ2-5; the D gene is perhaps TRBD1, on 6 matching bases. The DNA end favors TRBJ2-7, so the J call may be wrong. In nucleotide form, the sequence is TGTGCCAGCAGCGTAGCTACAGGGTTCTACGAGCAGTACTTC. Translated, this gives CASSVATGFYEQYF.